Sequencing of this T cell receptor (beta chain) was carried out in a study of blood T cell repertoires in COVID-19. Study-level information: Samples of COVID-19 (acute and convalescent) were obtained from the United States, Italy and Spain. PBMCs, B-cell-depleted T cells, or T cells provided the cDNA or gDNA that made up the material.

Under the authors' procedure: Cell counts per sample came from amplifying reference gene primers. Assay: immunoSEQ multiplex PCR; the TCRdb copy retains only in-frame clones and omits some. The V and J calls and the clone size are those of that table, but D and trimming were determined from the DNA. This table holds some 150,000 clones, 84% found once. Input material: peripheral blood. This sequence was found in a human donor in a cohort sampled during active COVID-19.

Here the CDR3 reads CASSQDGAIAGGNEQFF. In DNA, the CDR3 is TGTGCCAGCAGCCAAGACGGAGCGATAGCGGGAGGTAATGAGCAGTTCTTC. This chain links TRBV4-2 with TRBJ2-1; TRBD2 matches at 10 bases. J was trimmed by 7 bases and V by 0 bases; bases with no gene match: 9. This CDR3 is 17 amino acids long. Germline assignment: CDR1 LGHNA and CDR2 YNFKEQ.